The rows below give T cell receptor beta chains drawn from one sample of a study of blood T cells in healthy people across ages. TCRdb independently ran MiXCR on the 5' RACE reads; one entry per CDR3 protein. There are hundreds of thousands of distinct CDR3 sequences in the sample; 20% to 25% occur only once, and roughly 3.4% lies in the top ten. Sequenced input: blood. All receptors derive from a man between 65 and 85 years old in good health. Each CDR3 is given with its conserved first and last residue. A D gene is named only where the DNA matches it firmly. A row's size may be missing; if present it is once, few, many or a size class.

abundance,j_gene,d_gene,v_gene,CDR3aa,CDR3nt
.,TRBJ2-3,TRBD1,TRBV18,CASSPDRLSTDTQYF,TGTGCCAGCTCTCCGGACAGGCTGAGCACAGATACGCAGTATTTT
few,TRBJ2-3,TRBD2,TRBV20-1,CSALRLAGNTDTQYF,TGCAGTGCTTTAAGACTAGCGGGTAACACAGATACGCAGTATTTT
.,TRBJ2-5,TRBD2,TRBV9,CASSVLSGSQETQYF,TGTGCCAGCAGCGTCTTAAGCGGGAGTCAAGAGACCCAGTACTTC
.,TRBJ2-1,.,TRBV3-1,CASSPRDSENEQFF,TGTGCCAGCAGCCCCCGGGACTCGGAGAATGAGCAGTTCTTC
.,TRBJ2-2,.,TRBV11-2,CASSGGRDTGELFF,TGTGCCAGCAGCGGGGGACGGGACACCGGGGAGCTGTTTTTT
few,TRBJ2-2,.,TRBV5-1,CASSARENTGELFF,TGCGCCAGCAGCGCGCGGGAGAACACCGGGGAGCTGTTTTTT
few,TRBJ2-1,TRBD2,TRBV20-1,CSAAPGLAGNEQFF,TGCAGTGCTGCGCCGGGACTAGCGGGGAATGAGCAGTTCTTC
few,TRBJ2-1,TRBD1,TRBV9,CASSSQGANEQFF,TGTGCCAGCAGCTCACAGGGGGCCAATGAGCAGTTCTTC
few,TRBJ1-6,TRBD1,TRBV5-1,CASSPRDSTNSPLHF,TGCGCCAGCAGCCCGAGGGACAGTACGAATTCACCCCTCCACTTT
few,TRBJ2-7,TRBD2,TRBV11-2,CASSPRAGVTTGEQYF,TGTGCCAGCAGCCCCCGGGCGGGAGTTACTACTGGGGAGCAGTACTTC
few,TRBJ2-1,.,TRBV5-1,CASSLFYSTGNEQFF,TGCGCCAGCAGCTTGTTTTATTCGACCGGGAATGAGCAGTTCTTC
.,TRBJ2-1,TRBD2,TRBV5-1,CASSQTSGRLSNEQFF,TGCGCCAGCAGCCAAACTAGCGGGAGACTTTCTAATGAGCAGTTCTTC
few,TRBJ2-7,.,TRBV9,CASSPMGGVTSYEQYF,TGTGCCAGCAGCCCCATGGGGGGTGTAACGTCCTACGAGCAGTACTTC
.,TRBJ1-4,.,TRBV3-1,CASSRGHPGTNEKLFF,TGTGCCAGCAGCCGTGGACACCCGGGGACTAATGAAAAACTGTTTTTT
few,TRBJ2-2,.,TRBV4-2,CASSQDAQGGGGELFF,TGTGCCAGCAGCCAAGATGCCCAGGGTGGTGGCGGGGAGCTGTTTTTT
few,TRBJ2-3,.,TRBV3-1,CASSLYGTPEGDTQYF,TGTGCCAGCAGCCTTTACGGGACTCCCGAGGGAGATACGCAGTATTTT
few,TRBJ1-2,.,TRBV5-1,CASSRDSLGNGYTF,TGCGCCAGCAGCCGGGACTCTCTAGGCAATGGCTACACCTTC
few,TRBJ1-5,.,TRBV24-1,CAISDGGANNQPQHF,TGTGCCATCAGTGATGGAGGGGCTAACAATCAGCCCCAGCATTTT
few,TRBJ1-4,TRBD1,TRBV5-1,CASRTAGGTEKLFF,TGCGCCAGCAGAACGGCAGGGGGAACTGAAAAACTGTTTTTT
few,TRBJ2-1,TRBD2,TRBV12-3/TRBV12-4,CASSGNSGRAVWEQFF,TGTGCCAGCAGTGGAAATAGCGGGAGGGCCGTCTGGGAGCAGTTCTTC
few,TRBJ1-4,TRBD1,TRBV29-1,CSAWTGGLEKLFF,TGCAGCGCCTGGACAGGGGGATTGGAAAAACTGTTTTTT
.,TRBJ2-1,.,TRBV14,CASSQEFGDDSYNEQFF,TGTGCCAGCAGCCAAGAGTTTGGCGACGACTCCTACAATGAGCAGTTCTTC
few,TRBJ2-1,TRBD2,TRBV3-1,CASSQDSLAGGPLSEQFF,TGTGCCAGCAGCCAAGATAGTCTAGCGGGAGGGCCTTTGTCTGAGCAGTTCTTC
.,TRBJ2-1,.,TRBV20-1,CSARIYNSLHNEQFF,TGCAGTGCTAGAATTTATAATAGCCTCCACAATGAGCAGTTCTTC
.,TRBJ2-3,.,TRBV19,CASSIPTRDIDTQYF,TGTGCCAGTAGTATTCCGACGCGGGATATAGATACGCAGTATTTT
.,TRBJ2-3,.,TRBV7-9,CASSPKVRTASTDTQYF,TGTGCCAGCAGTCCTAAGGTTCGGACAGCTAGCACAGATACGCAGTATTTT
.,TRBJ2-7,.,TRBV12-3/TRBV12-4,CASSLRRGDEQYF,TGTGCCAGCAGTTTGAGACGGGGCGACGAGCAGTACTTC
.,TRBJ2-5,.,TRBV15,CATSRVMEIRETQYF,TGTGCCACCAGCAGAGTTATGGAAATCAGAGAGACCCAGTACTTC